This entry is about one T cell receptor (beta chain). CDR1 and CDR2 from the germline V gene are SGHDN and FVKESK. This CDR3 comprises 16 residues. This sample is part of a study of monozygotic twins with inflammatory bowel disease. The RNA usage for each TCR library was roughly 3.5 ug of total RNA. The unique tags termed UMIs, each holding a 6-nucleotide sample barcode, were added by means of template switching. TCRdb reprocessed the 5' RACE reads, with one entry per CDR3 protein and no DNA. The sample has some 440,000 distinct CDR3 sequences; the top ten hold 2% to 3%. The sample consisted of blood. This TCR derives from a human donor with ulcerative colitis or Crohn's disease, or a healthy co-twin of an affected twin (not recorded which). This chain links TRBV14 with TRBJ2-5; the D gene TCRdb calls, TRBD2, cannot be checked with no DNA. The CDR3 sequence: CASSLWGLAEQETQYF.